What follows are 30 T cell receptor beta chains derived from one specimen sequenced in a study of blood T cells in healthy people across ages. Primers used in a second PCR of roughly 6 to 11 cycles were a sample-barcoded 5' primer and a J-beta primer mix. TCRdb fed the 5' RACE reads into MiXCR, producing one record per CDR3 protein. This sample has approximately 810,000 distinct CDR3 sequences, with under 35% found just once. Sequenced material: blood. The source of these receptors is a woman older than 75 in good health.

Turning to this clonotype: A read error is possible here, since a much larger clone lies one base away. V usage is TRBV7-9 and J usage is TRBJ1-2, with D unresolved. Germline V CDR1 and CDR2: SEHNR, FQNEAQ (reference sequence). The CDR3 contains 15 residues. CDR3 nucleotide sequence: TGTGTCAGCAGCTTAATGCCGGGCCCTAACTATGGCTACACCTTC. Translating it yields CVSSLMPGPNYGYTF.

This chain joins TRBV18 and TRBJ1-1; D not certain. The CDR3 runs to 14 residues. CDR1 and CDR2 from the germline V gene are KGHSH and LQKENI. The V gene lost 6 bases and the J gene lost 1 base, with 12 bases spanning the gap. CDR3 amino acids: CASSPKAKNTEAFF. The CDR3, as DNA: TGTGCCAGCTCCCCGAAAGCAAAGAACACTGAAGCTTTCTTT.

V and J are TRBV28 and TRBJ1-2; possible D gene TRBD1, 6 bases. The CDR3 covers 14 residues. Trimming pared 7 bases from V and 3 bases from J, leaving 15 bases between. Germline V lookup: CDR1 MDHEN, CDR2 SYDVKM. The CDR3 bases are TGTGCCAGCACCCCCGGACAGTCCTACTATGGCTACACCTTC. It translates to CASTPGQSYYGYTF.

This clonotype was detected many times. This chain joins TRBV20-1 and TRBJ2-6, with D uncertain. CDR1 is DFQATT, CDR2 SNEGSKA, per germline (reference sequence). Trimming removed 6 bases at V and 2 bases at J, with 11 bases between. The CDR3 sequence is 14 residues long. CDR3 in amino acids: CSAPPLTGANVLTF. CDR3 coding DNA: TGCAGTGCCCCCCCTCTCACTGGGGCCAACGTCCTGACTTTC.

In its sample, this clonotype was seen many times. This rearrangement joins TRBV5-6 to TRBJ2-1; 9 nucleotides align to TRBD2. The CDR3 is 18 residues long. The V and J ends lost 2 bases and 0 bases, in that order; junction bases with no gene match: 9. Germline CDR1 SGHDT, CDR2 YYEEEE. In nucleotides, the CDR3 is TGTGCCAGCAGCTTCGGCAGCGGGGGGCCGAGCTCCTACAATGAGCAGTTCTTC. Its protein product is CASSFGSGGPSSYNEQFF.

The chain uses TRBV5-1 and TRBJ2-7; D unresolved. The CDR3 length is 14 residues. Germline loops: CDR1 SGHRS, CDR2 YFSETQ. Trimming left V 4 bases short and J 5 bases short, with 16 bases between. DNA of the CDR3: TGCGCCAGCAGCCTTGCCCTGGGTGGAAACGAGCAGTACTTC. Translation: CASSLALGGNEQYF.

The chain joins TRBV20-1 to TRBJ1-4; D is possibly TRBD1 (5 bases). Per the germline V gene, CDR1 is DFQATT and CDR2 is SNEGSKA (reference sequence). V was shortened by 0 bases and J by 6 bases, with 14 bases between the two germline ends. The CDR3 spans 15 residues. CDR3 sequence reads: CSAREGGVGDEKLFF. CDR3 nucleotide sequence: TGCAGTGCTAGAGAAGGAGGGGTTGGGGATGAAAAACTGTTTTTT.

Comment on this clonotype: A clone one base away is much larger, so this may be a read error. The chain links TRBV9 to TRBJ2-3; 9 nucleotides align to TRBD1. The ends lost 0 bases at V and 4 bases at J; junction bases unmatched: 6. Germline loops: CDR1 SGDLS, CDR2 YYNGEE. This CDR3 spans 16 amino acids. The CDR3 DNA reads as TGTGCCAGCAGCGTAGCTAGGGACAGGGTGGCAGATACGCAGTATTTT. Its protein product is CASSVARDRVADTQYF.

This clonotype was recorded many times. This chain uses TRBV20-1 with TRBJ2-7, with D unclear. This CDR3 spans 13 amino acids. The V gene lost 0 bases and the J gene lost 2 bases, with 8 bases spanning the gap. Germline V gene sequence: CDR1 DFQATT, CDR2 SNEGSKA (reference sequence). CDR3 coding DNA: TGCAGTGCTAGAGAGGCAGGTCCCTACGAGCAGTACTTC. The encoded protein is CSAREAGPYEQYF.

The J gene is TRBJ1-6, the V gene TRBV25-1, with D possibly being TRBD1 (5 bases). Germline assignment: CDR1 MGHDK and CDR2 SYGVNS. The CDR3 sequence is 15 residues long. V lost 4 bases and J lost 10, with 17 bases in between. CDR3 sequence: CASSGLGGGNSPLHF. As DNA, the CDR3 is TGTGCCAGCAGTGGGCTGGGGGGTGGGAACTCACCCCTCCACTTT.

This clonotype was recorded at least ten times. The chain uses TRBV24-1 and TRBJ2-1; D gene ambiguous. The CDR3 extends over 13 amino acids. Germline-derived CDR1 and CDR2 are KGHDR and SFDVKD. Trimming took off 3 bases at V and 4 bases at J, with 6 bases between the two ends. The CDR3 nucleotides are TGTGCCACCAGTGATAACTTATACAATGAGCAGTTCTTC. It codes for CATSDNLYNEQFF.

In this sample, this clonotype turned up many times. The V gene is TRBV28, the J gene TRBJ1-4; TRBD1 is a possible D gene (6 bases). The CDR3 runs to 15 residues. With 6 bases removed from V and 3 bases from J, the gap between germline ends came to 14 bases. The V gene's germline CDR1 is MDHEN and CDR2 SYDVKM. The CDR3 loop reads CASSTPQGSNEKLFF. The DNA of the CDR3 is TGTGCCAGCAGCACCCCCCAGGGGTCTAATGAAAAACTGTTTTTT.

This clonotype has a count of ten or more. The chain recombines TRBV9 with TRBJ2-2; D is undetermined. This CDR3 region has 14 residues. V was shortened by 0 bases and J by 3 bases, with 6 bases between the two germline ends. The germline V gene encodes CDR1 SGDLS and CDR2 YYNGEE. Written as DNA, the CDR3 is TGTGCCAGCAGCGTAGTGGGGTACACCGGGGAGCTGTTTTTT. Residues: CASSVVGYTGELFF. Variable domain in full (rest from reference TRBV9 and TRBJ2-2): DSGVTQTPKHLITATGQRVTLRCSPRSGDLSVYWYQQSLDQGLQFLIQYYNGEERAKGNILERFSAQQFPDLHSELNLSSLELGDSALYFCASSVVGYTGELFFGEGSRLTVL.

Comment on this clonotype: The junction departs from germline at one end; a sequencing error may be responsible. The chain is built from TRBV12-3 or TRBV12-4 and TRBJ2-1, with 7 bases lining up with TRBD2. The CDR3 has 15 amino acids. The CDR3 sequence: CAGSLWASGDNEQFF. The CDR3 coding sequence is TGTGCCGGCAGTCTCTGGGCTAGCGGAGACAATGAGCAGTTCTTC.

This clonotype was seen ten or more times. This sequence joins TRBV7-2 and TRBJ2-5; 11 nucleotides line up with TRBD2. The germline V gene has CDR1 SGHTA and CDR2 FQGNSA. V dropped 1 base and J dropped 4; count of bases not matched to a gene: 5. The CDR3 length is 16 residues. This chain's CDR3 is CASSLVAGGYIETQYF. The CDR3, as DNA: TGTGCCAGCAGCTTAGTAGCGGGGGGGTATATAGAGACCCAGTACTTC.

This clonotype was picked up many times. The chain has TRBV15 and TRBJ2-1, with 7 bases identical to TRBD2. The V and J ends lost 0 bases and 1 base, in that order; junction bases with no gene match: 6. Germline values: CDR1 LNHNV, CDR2 YYDKDF (reference sequence). CDR3 length: 17 residues. The CDR3 DNA follows: TGTGCCACCAGCAGAGATAATACGGGGGGTTCCTACAATGAGCAGTTCTTC. Amino acid sequence: CATSRDNTGGSYNEQFF.

The chain recombines TRBV6-2 or TRBV6-3 with TRBJ2-5; D possibly corresponds to TRBD2 (7 bases). This CDR3 has 13 amino acids. V was trimmed by 7 bases and J by 2 bases, leaving 11 bases between them. CDR1 and CDR2 from the germline V gene are MNHEY and SVGEGT. The CDR3 sequence: CASIGGRQETQYF. CDR3 coding DNA: TGTGCCAGCATCGGGGGGCGACAAGAGACCCAGTACTTC.

This clonotype has at least ten counts. V is TRBV28 and J is TRBJ2-6; no clear D. CDR1 and CDR2 from the germline V gene are MDHEN and SYDVKM. The CDR3 has 16 residues. V was trimmed by 5 bases and J by 1 base, leaving 12 bases between them. The CDR3, as DNA: TGTGCCAGCAGTCCCCCCGGCTGGTCTGGGGCCAACGTCCTGACTTTC. This codes for CASSPPGWSGANVLTF.

Remarks on this clonotype: One junction end disagrees with the germline gene, perhaps due to a read error. The gene calls are TRBV5-5 and TRBJ2-7; D is unclear. Germline V gives CDR1 SGHKS, CDR2 YYEKEE (reference sequence). This CDR3 is built from 12 residues. The CDR3 DNA is TGCGCCAGCAGCTTGTACAGCCGCGAGCAGTACTTC. This translates into CASSLYSREQYF.

The chain uses TRBV11-2 and TRBJ2-7, with 11 bases identical to TRBD2. Trimming took 2 bases from V and 3 from J; bases not matched to a gene: 12. CDR3 length: 18 amino acids. Germline V gene lookup returns CDR1 SGHAT and CDR2 FQNNGV. This CDR3 reads CASSLSPPLAGVFYEQYF. DNA for the CDR3: TGTGCCAGCAGCTTATCTCCACCACTAGCGGGGGTGTTCTACGAGCAGTACTTC. The full variable domain, in which reference TRBV11-2 and TRBJ2-7 provide the parts outside the CDR3, is EAGVAQSPRYKIIEKRQSVAFWCNPISGHATLYWYQQILGQGPKLLIQFQNNGVVDDSQLPKDRFSAERLKGVDSTLKIQPAKLEDSAVYLCASSLSPPLAGVFYEQYFGPGTRLTVT.

This clonotype was seen repeatedly, ten times or more. The rearrangement links TRBV4-2 to TRBJ2-1, with 8 positions matching TRBD2. Germline CDR1 and CDR2: LGHNA and YNFKEQ. After removal of 3 bases from V and 6 bases from J, the junction contained 13 bases not matched to a gene. The CDR3 is 17 residues long. The CDR3 region is CASSQASGGGLANEQFF. The DNA for the CDR3 is TGTGCCAGCAGCCAGGCGAGCGGGGGAGGATTAGCCAATGAGCAGTTCTTC.

This clonotype has only one observation. The rearrangement joins TRBV19 to TRBJ2-5; D gene unclear. This CDR3 has 14 residues. In germline, CDR1 is LNHDA, CDR2 SQIVND (reference sequence). Trimming removed 1 base from V and 7 bases from J, with 13 bases in between. CDR3 DNA: TGTGCCAGTAGTATAGTCCAACCCAGAGGGACCCAGTACTTC. This gives the protein CASSIVQPRGTQYF.

V usage is TRBV6-2 or TRBV6-3 and J usage is TRBJ1-4; perhaps TRBD1 as D (6 bases). The V and J ends lost 5 bases and 8 bases respectively, with 18 bases between them. Germline CDR1 is MNHEY and CDR2 is SVGEGT. The CDR3 runs to 15 residues. This CDR3 reads CASSPLQGVSEKLFF. CDR3 coding DNA: TGTGCCAGCAGTCCCCTACAGGGCGTATCGGAAAAACTGTTTTTT.

Turning to this clonotype: At one boundary the junction diverges from the germline segment, which might be a read error. The rearrangement joins TRBV3-1 to TRBJ1-6; 10 bases line up with TRBD1. The CDR3 runs 18 residues. Germline-derived CDR1 and CDR2 are LGHDT and YNNKEL (reference sequence). CDR3 sequence reads: CASSQGFGTGDYNSPPHF. The DNA for the CDR3 is TGTGCCAGCAGCCAAGGTTTTGGGACAGGGGACTATAATTCACCCCCCCACTTT.

This clonotype was observed once. This clone may be a read error of a much larger clone one base away. V usage is TRBV5-1 and J usage is TRBJ1-2; a possible D gene is TRBD1 (5 bases). Trimming left V 2 bases short and J 10 bases short, with 15 bases between. The CDR3 sequence is 13 residues long. Germline lookup yields CDR1 SGHRS and CDR2 YFSETQ. In nucleotides, the CDR3 is TGCGCCAGCAGCTTCCCTGGGACGCCCGACTACACCTTC. It codes for CASSFPGTPDYTF.

In this sample, this clonotype turned up many times. This chain joins TRBV7-9 and TRBJ2-5, with D hard to call. This CDR3 has 13 residues. V was clipped by 6 bases and J by 4 bases, with 12 bases between them. Germline assignment: CDR1 SEHNR and CDR2 FQNEAQ (reference sequence). The CDR3 DNA follows: TGTGCCAGCAGACAGTTATCGGGAGAGACCCAGTACTTC. This gives the protein CASRQLSGETQYF.

This clonotype was seen repeatedly, ten times or more. In nucleotides, the CDR3 is TGTGCCAGTAGTAGCGGGGGGCCTCAAGAGACCCAGTACTTC. Protein sequence: CASSSGGPQETQYF. The gene calls are TRBV28 and TRBJ2-5; TRBD2 matches at 10 bases. CDR1 MDHEN and CDR2 SYDVKM come from the germline V gene. The CDR3 is 14 residues long. The V segment lost 9 bases and the J segment 2 bases; nucleotides outside the gene matches: 6.

This clonotype was detected ten times or more. The rearrangement joins TRBV28 to TRBJ2-1; D is possibly TRBD2 (7 bases). V gave up 3 bases and J gave up 7 bases, with 22 bases separating them. Per germline, CDR1 MDHEN and CDR2 SYDVKM. CDR3 length: 17 residues. The CDR3: CASSFGFLGGQRNEQFF. CDR3 nucleotide sequence: TGTGCCAGCAGTTTCGGGTTTCTCGGGGGGCAAAGGAATGAGCAGTTCTTC.

The rearrangement joins TRBV20-1 to TRBJ1-5; unclear D gene. The CDR3 sequence is 15 residues long. V was cut by 4 bases and J by 8 bases, with 21 bases left in between. Germline-derived CDR1 and CDR2 are DFQATT and SNEGSKA (reference sequence). The CDR3 DNA reads as TGCAGTGCTAACAGTCCCGGGTCCTCTCATGAGCCCCAGCATTTT. This translates into CSANSPGSSHEPQHF.

J is TRBJ2-4 and V is TRBV20-1, with D perhaps matching TRBD2 (6 bases). The J call is doubtful: the DNA matches TRBJ2-5 better. The CDR3 covers 15 residues. Germline assignment: CDR1 DFQATT and CDR2 SNEGSKA (reference sequence). CDR3 protein: CSARARGLRQETQYF. CDR3 DNA: TGCAGTGCTAGAGCTAGGGGACTTAGGCAAGAGACCCAGTACTTC.